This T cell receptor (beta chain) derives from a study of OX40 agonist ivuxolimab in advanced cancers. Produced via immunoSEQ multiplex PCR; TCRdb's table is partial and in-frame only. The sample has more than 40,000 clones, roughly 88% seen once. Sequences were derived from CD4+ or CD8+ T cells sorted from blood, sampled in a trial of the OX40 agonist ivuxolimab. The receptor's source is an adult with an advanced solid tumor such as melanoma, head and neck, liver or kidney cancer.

The CDR3 DNA is TGTGCCAGTAAGGAACAGGGGAACTACGAGCAGTACTTC. Protein: CASKEQGNYEQYF. This chain connects TRBV19 to TRBJ2-7; 7 bases line up with TRBD1. The germline gives CDR1 LNHDA, CDR2 SQIVND (reference sequence). The CDR3 is made up of 13 amino acids. V shed 7 bases and J 3 bases; nucleotides not matched to a gene: 6.